A selection of T cell receptor beta chains follows, all from one sample in a study of a mutant IDH1 vaccine in newly diagnosed glioma. Their target antigens are unknown. Assay used: immunoSEQ multiplex PCR; TCRdb lists only in-frame clones, some missing. The sample carries some 30,000 clones, 79% recorded once. The material was PBMCs, obtained from a glioma patient whose treatment included an IDH1 peptide vaccine. Receptor source: a woman under 40 with glioma. Some clones in this sample may be carry-over from other donors' samples. The CDR3 runs from the conserved cysteine through the conserved F or W. A D gene is named only where the DNA matches it firmly. Clone sizes are given selectively: once, few, many, or a class where the clone is expanded.

abundance,v_gene,len,j_gene,d_gene,CDR3aa,CDR3nt
-,TRBV4-1,15,TRBJ1-2,TRBD1,CASSQDGDRNYGYTF,TGCGCCAGCAGCCAAGATGGGGACAGAAACTATGGCTACACCTTC
-,TRBV10-3,13,TRBJ2-5,TRBD1,CAIKDRSQETQYF,TGTGCCATCAAGGACAGGTCCCAAGAGACCCAGTACTTC
-,TRBV27,14,TRBJ2-7,-,CASSAFQGSYEQYF,TGTGCCAGCAGCGCCTTTCAGGGATCCTACGAGCAGTACTTC
-,TRBV27,15,TRBJ2-7,-,CASSLLAPPSYEQYF,TGTGCCAGCAGTTTATTAGCCCCCCCCTCCTACGAGCAGTACTTC
-,TRBV7-9,18,TRBJ2-3,-,CASSKHSERGTRTDTQYF,TGTGCCAGCAGCAAACACTCTGAGCGTGGGACCCGCACAGATACGCAGTATTTT
-,TRBV2,12,TRBJ1-2,-,CASRDSLRGYTF,TGTGCCAGCAGAGACAGCCTGAGGGGCTACACCTTC
-,TRBV15,18,TRBJ1-2,-,CATSRDPDRDRLPYGYTF,TGTGCCACCAGCAGAGACCCCGACCGTGACAGATTACCCTATGGCTACACCTTC
-,TRBV6-5,14,TRBJ2-1,-,CASSPVGPLDEQFF,TGTGCCAGCAGCCCAGTGGGACCCTTGGATGAGCAGTTCTTC
-,TRBV7-9,13,TRBJ1-1,TRBD1,CASSDRVVTEAFF,TGTGCCAGCAGCGACAGGGTAGTGACTGAAGCTTTCTTT
-,TRBV4-1,18,TRBJ2-7,TRBD2,CASSHIWTSGASSYEQYF,TGCGCCAGCAGCCATATTTGGACTAGCGGGGCTAGCTCCTACGAGCAGTACTTC
few,TRBV4-1,15,TRBJ1-5,TRBD1,CASSMRQGANQPQHF,TGCGCCAGCAGCATGCGACAGGGTGCGAATCAGCCCCAGCATTTT
-,TRBV19,16,TRBJ1-1,-,CASSIDGREVNTEAFF,TGTGCCAGTAGTATAGATGGCAGGGAAGTCAACACTGAAGCTTTCTTT
-,TRBV30,17,TRBJ1-5,TRBD1,CAWSASTGAVGNQPQHF,TGTGCCTGGAGTGCTTCGACAGGGGCGGTAGGCAATCAGCCCCAGCATTTT
-,TRBV29-1,13,TRBJ1-2,-,CSVPLKQGNGYTF,TGCAGCGTCCCCCTCAAGCAGGGCAATGGCTACACCTTC
once,TRBV6-5,14,TRBJ2-7,TRBD2,CASKRRESSYEQYF,TGTGCCAGCAAGCGGCGGGAGTCATCCTACGAGCAGTACTTC
-,TRBV4-1,11,TRBJ1-1,-,CASSQRQRAFF,TGCGCCAGCAGCCAGAGACAGAGGGCTTTCTTT
few,TRBV9,14,TRBJ2-7,TRBD2,CASSPGTRSYEQYF,TGTGCCAGCAGCCCCGGGACTAGGTCCTACGAGCAGTACTTC
few,TRBV18,13,TRBJ2-3,-,CASSPPGYDTQYF,TGTGCCAGCTCACCACCAGGGTACGATACGCAGTATTTT
-,TRBV30,15,TRBJ2-7,-,CAWSVPAESSYEHYF,TGTGCCTGGAGTGTACCCGCCGAGAGCTCCTACGAGCACTACTTC
-,TRBV7-9,16,TRBJ2-5,-,CASSQDTTVVRETQYF,TGTGCCAGCAGCCAAGACACTACTGTGGTTCGGGAGACCCAGTACTTC
-,TRBV6-5,12,TRBJ1-1,-,CASSYSGVDAFF,TGTGCCAGCAGTTACTCAGGTGTAGACGCTTTCTTT
-,TRBV28,13,TRBJ1-5,-,CASSFEEDQPQHF,TGTGCCAGCAGTTTTGAAGAGGATCAGCCCCAGCATTTT
-,TRBV5-1,15,TRBJ2-1,TRBD2,CASSGGLAGENEQFF,TGCGCCAGCAGCGGAGGACTAGCGGGAGAGAATGAGCAGTTCTTC
-,TRBV5-6,13,TRBJ2-7,-,CASSLDSPYEQYF,TGTGCCAGCAGCTTAGACAGCCCGTACGAGCAGTACTTC
-,TRBV27,14,TRBJ1-1,-,CASSFDYSRGEAFF,TGTGCCAGCAGTTTTGACTACAGCAGGGGTGAAGCTTTCTTT
-,TRBV28,18,TRBJ2-7,TRBD2,CASSLPGLAGAQAYEQYF,TGTGCCAGCAGTTTACCGGGACTAGCGGGAGCTCAGGCCTACGAGCAGTACTTC
-,TRBV9,15,TRBJ2-7,-,CASSVGGVSLYEQYF,TGTGCCAGCAGCGTAGGGGGGGTTTCACTCTACGAGCAGTACTTC
-,TRBV5-6,13,TRBJ2-1,-,CASSLSTWNEQFF,TGTGCCAGCAGCTTGTCGACGTGGAATGAGCAGTTCTTC
-,TRBV18,15,TRBJ1-1,-,CASSRKARGNTEAFF,TGTGCCAGCTCACGCAAAGCCCGGGGTAACACTGAAGCTTTCTTT
-,TRBV27,19,TRBJ2-2,TRBD2,CASSSSGTSGSIGTGELFF,TGTGCCAGCAGTTCCTCCGGGACTAGCGGGAGTATTGGGACCGGGGAGCTGTTTTTT
-,TRBV6-1,14,TRBJ2-2,TRBD2,CASRGGSGTGELFF,TGTGCCAGCAGAGGCGGGAGCGGTACCGGGGAGCTGTTTTTT
-,TRBV7-2,14,TRBJ2-7,-,CASSSDRRSYEQYF,TGTGCCAGCAGCTCGGACCGACGCTCCTACGAGCAGTACTTC